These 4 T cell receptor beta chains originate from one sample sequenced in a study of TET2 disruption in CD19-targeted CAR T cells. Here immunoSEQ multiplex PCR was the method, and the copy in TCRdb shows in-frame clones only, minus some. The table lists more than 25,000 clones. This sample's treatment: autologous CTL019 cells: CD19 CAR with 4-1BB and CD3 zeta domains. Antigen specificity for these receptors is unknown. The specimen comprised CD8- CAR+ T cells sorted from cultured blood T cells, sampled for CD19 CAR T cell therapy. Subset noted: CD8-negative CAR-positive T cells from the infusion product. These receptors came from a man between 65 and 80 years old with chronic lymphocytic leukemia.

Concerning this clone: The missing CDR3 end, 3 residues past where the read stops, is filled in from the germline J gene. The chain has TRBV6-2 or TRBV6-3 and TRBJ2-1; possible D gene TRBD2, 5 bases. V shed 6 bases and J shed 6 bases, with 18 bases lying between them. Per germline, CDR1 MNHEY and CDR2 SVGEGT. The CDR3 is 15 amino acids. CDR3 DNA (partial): TGTGCCAGCAGCCCAACGACGACACTAGGCAATGAG. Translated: CASSPTTTLGNE. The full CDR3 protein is CASSPTTTLGNEQFF.

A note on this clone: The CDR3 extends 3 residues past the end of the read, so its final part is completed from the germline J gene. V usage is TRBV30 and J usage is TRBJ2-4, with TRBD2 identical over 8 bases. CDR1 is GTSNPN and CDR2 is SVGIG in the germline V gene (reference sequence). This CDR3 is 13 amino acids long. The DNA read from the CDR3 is TGTGCCTGGAGTGATGGTCGTGCGGGAGGT. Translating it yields CAWSDGRAGG. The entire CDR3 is CAWSDGRAGGQYF.

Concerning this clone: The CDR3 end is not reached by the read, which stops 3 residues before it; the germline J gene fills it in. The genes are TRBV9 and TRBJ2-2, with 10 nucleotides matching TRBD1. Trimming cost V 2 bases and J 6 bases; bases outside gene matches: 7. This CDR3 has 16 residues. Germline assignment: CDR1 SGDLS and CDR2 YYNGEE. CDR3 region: CASSVGDRGQSGELFF. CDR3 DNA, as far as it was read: TGTGCCAGCAGCGTTGGGGACAGGGGACAATCCGGGGAG.

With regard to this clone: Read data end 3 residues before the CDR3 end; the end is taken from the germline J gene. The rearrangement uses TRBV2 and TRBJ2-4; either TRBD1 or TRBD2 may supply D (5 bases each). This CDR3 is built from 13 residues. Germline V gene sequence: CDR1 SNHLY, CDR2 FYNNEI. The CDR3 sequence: CASSWGLRETQYF. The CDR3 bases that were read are TGTGCCAGCAGCTGGGGCCTAAGGGAGACT.